This T cell receptor beta chain was recorded in a study of cytomegalovirus exposure and HLA in healthy donors. Study results and caveats: Later analysis showed most CMV-associated TCR beta chains appearing HLA-restricted. Per published reports, the classifier diagnosed cytomegalovirus status with high specificity and sensitivity. The authors listed approximately 160 TCR beta chains as cytomegalovirus-associated.

Donors had nominal health at sampling but likely had unrecorded immune exposures. This CDR3 is 13 amino acids long. Germline-derived CDR1 and CDR2 are GTSNPN and SVGIG (reference sequence). V lost 4 bases, J lost 3 bases, and 13 bases lay in between. Primers included in the PCR were 60 Vbeta and 13 Jbeta primers. Method: immunoSEQ multiplex PCR; TCRdb's copy keeps in-frame clones and lacks some. This sample has approximately 150,000 clones, with 75% to 85% found just once. For this clone: Its target is unknown.

This chain joins TRBV30 and TRBJ2-7, with D possibly matching TRBD2 (5 bases). The receptor's source is a woman in her 50s in good health and CMV-seropositive. Sample: PBMCs. Here the CDR3 DNA reads TGTGCCTGGAACCGGGATCTCGACTACGAGCAGTACTTC. This encodes CAWNRDLDYEQYF.